These 9 T cell receptor beta chains share one sample of origin, sequenced in a study of Graves' ophthalmopathy and Graves' hyperthyroidism. RNA transcripts provided the template for amplifying TCR beta CDR3 regions. HTBI primers were employed in first-round RT-PCR, then a second-round multiplex PCR followed. Using its own MiXCR run on the multiplex PCR reads, TCRdb lists one record per CDR3 protein. The data hold 350,000 to 400,000 distinct CDR3 sequences, with approximately 15% observed a single time. Sequencing was performed on peripheral blood. These receptor sequences come from a woman between 18 and 29 years old with stable Graves' hyperthyroidism.

A few counts support this clonotype. The chain carries TRBV5-6 and TRBJ1-5; the D gene is possibly TRBD1 (5 bases). Per germline, CDR1 SGHDT and CDR2 YYEEEE. Trimming took 4 bases from V and 5 from J, leaving 13 bases between them. This CDR3 is built from 14 residues. The CDR3 region has the DNA TGTGCCAGCAGCAAGGGGTTCGGGGATCAGCCCCAGCATTTT. It translates to CASSKGFGDQPQHF.

Note on this clonotype: Because the CDR3 is missing its conserved closing phenylalanine or tryptophan, this is likely a read error. The DNA is omitted, as the CDR3 cannot be located on it reliably, and the CDR3 follows TCRdb's listing. This chain joins TRBV6-1 and TRBJ1-5; the D segment call TRBD1 is taken from the table without a DNA check. The CDR3 is 15 residues long, counting both termini. Germline assignment: CDR1 MNHNS and CDR2 SASEGT. This CDR3 is CASSEEGGGYQPQQY.

At least ten counts were recorded for this clonotype. The rearrangement joins TRBV27 to TRBJ2-2; 12 bases fit TRBD2. This CDR3 contains 20 residues. V gave up 3 bases and J gave up 0 bases; unmatched junction bases: 11. Germline values: CDR1 MNHEY, CDR2 SMNVEV (reference sequence). The CDR3: CASSFRASGGGPANTGELFF. As DNA, the CDR3 is TGTGCCAGCAGTTTCCGGGCTAGCGGGGGGGGCCCCGCGAACACCGGGGAGCTGTTTTTT.

This clonotype has ten or more counts. The genes are TRBV5-1 and TRBJ1-2; D may be TRBD1 (6 bases). V lost 5 bases and J 3 bases, leaving 11 bases between the germline ends. The germline V gene encodes CDR1 SGHRS and CDR2 YFSETQ. The CDR3 is 13 amino acids. This CDR3 reads CASRGYRDYGYTF. The CDR3 DNA sequence: TGCGCCAGCAGGGGCTACAGGGACTATGGCTACACCTTC.

The sample holds a few counts of this clonotype. The chain carries TRBV24-1 and TRBJ2-5; D gene unclear. The CDR3 is 12 residues long. The germline gives CDR1 KGHDR, CDR2 SFDVKD. Trimming removed 9 bases from V and 7 bases from J, with 14 bases in between. CDR3 sequence: CATSAESGTQYF. The CDR3 coding sequence is TGTGCCACCTCGGCCGAGTCGGGGACCCAGTACTTC.

The chain carries TRBV15 and TRBJ2-5; 7 bases map to TRBD1. This CDR3 spans 14 amino acids. V was pared by 4 bases and J by 5 bases, with 7 bases of the junction left unmatched. In germline, CDR1 is LNHNV, CDR2 YYDKDF (reference sequence). The CDR3 bases are TGTGCCACCAGCACCACAGGGGAAGGGGAGACCCAGTACTTC. Protein product: CATSTTGEGETQYF.

This clonotype was seen at least ten times. The V and J genes are TRBV7-2 and TRBJ1-5; 8 nucleotides align to TRBD1. The CDR3 spans 15 residues. Germline V gene data show CDR1 as SGHTA and CDR2 as FQGNSA. With V trimmed by 1 base and J by 7 bases, 6 bases remained unmatched. The CDR3 region is CASSLGTGWLQPQHF. The CDR3 DNA follows: TGTGCCAGCAGCTTAGGGACAGGGTGGTTGCAGCCCCAGCATTTT.

This clonotype came up a few times. A much larger clone is a single base away; this may be a read error. The gene calls are TRBV4-1 and TRBJ2-5, with TRBD1 matching 7 bases. The CDR3 has 14 residues. Germline assignment: CDR1 MGHRA and CDR2 YSYEKL. CDR3 residues: CASGQGQFWETQYF. The CDR3 DNA follows: TGCGCCAGCGGCCAGGGACAGTTCTGGGAGACCCAGTACTTC.

The chain combines TRBV9 with TRBJ1-6, with D tentatively TRBD1 (6 bases). The germline V and J ends were trimmed by 3 bases and 8 bases, with 15 bases remaining between them. The CDR3 has 15 amino acids. Germline CDR1 is SGDLS and CDR2 is YYNGEE. CDR3 DNA: TGTGCCAGCAGCGAAACAGGGACGAGGGATTCACCCCTCCACTTT. Translating it yields CASSETGTRDSPLHF. Together with reference TRBV9 and TRBJ1-6, the CDR3 gives the full variable domain: DSGVTQTPKHLITATGQRVTLRCSPRSGDLSVYWYQQSLDQGLQFLIQYYNGEERAKGNILERFSAQQFPDLHSELNLSSLELGDSALYFCASSETGTRDSPLHFGNGTRLTVT.